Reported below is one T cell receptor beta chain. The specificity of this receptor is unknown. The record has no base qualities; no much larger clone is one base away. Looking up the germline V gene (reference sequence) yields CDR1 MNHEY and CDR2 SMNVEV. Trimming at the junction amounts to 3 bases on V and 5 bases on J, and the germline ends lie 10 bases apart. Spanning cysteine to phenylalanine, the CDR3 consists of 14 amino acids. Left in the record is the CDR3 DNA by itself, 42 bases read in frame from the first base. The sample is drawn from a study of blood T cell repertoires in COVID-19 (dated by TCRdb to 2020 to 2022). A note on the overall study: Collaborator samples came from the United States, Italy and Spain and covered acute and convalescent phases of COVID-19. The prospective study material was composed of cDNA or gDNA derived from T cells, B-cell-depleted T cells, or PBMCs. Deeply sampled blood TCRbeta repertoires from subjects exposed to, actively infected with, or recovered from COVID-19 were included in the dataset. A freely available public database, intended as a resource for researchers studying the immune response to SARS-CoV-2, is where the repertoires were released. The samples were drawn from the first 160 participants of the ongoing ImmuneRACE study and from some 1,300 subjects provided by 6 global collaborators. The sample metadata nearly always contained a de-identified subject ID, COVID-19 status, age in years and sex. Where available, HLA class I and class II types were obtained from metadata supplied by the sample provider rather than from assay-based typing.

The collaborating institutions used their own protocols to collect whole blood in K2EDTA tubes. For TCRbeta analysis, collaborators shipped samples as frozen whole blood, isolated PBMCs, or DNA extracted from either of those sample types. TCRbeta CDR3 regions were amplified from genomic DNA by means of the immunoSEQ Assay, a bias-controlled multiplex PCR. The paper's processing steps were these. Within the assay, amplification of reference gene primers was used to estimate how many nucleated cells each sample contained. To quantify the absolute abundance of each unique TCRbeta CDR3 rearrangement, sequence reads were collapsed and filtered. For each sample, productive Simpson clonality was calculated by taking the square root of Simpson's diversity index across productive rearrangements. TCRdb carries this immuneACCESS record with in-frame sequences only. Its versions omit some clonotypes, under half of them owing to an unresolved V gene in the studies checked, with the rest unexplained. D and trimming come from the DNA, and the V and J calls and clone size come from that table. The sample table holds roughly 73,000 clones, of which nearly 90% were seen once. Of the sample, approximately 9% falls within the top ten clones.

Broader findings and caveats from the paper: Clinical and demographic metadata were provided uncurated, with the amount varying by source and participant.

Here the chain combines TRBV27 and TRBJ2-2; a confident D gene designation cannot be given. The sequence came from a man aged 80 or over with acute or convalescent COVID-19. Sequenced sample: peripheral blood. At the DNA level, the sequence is TGTGCCAGCAGTTTCTTAGTCGATACCGGGGAGCTGTTTTTT. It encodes CASSFLVDTGELFF.